This T cell receptor beta chain was recovered during a study of response to subunit inactivated influenza vaccine. Whole-study results and caveats: Seasonal influenza vaccination, on each occasion, was suggested by the authors to recruit few new T cells.

A single record per CDR3 protein comes from TCRdb applying MiXCR to the RT-PCR reads. Of 500,000 to 750,000 distinct CDR3 sequences in the sample, approximately 15% were seen once. About this clonotype: Antigen unknown.

This CDR3 is 12 amino acids long. From germline, CDR1 is GTSNPN and CDR2 SVGIG (reference sequence). The V and J ends lost 8 bases and 3 bases respectively, with 14 bases between them. The sequences come from PBMCs from blood, collected 12 days after vaccination. This clonotype originated in a man aged 50 to 60 who received an inactivated influenza vaccine. This chain connects TRBV30 to TRBJ2-7; either TRBD1 or TRBD2 may supply D (6 bases each). The CDR3 sequence: CALAGQSYEQYF. In nucleotides, the CDR3 is TGTGCCCTGGCGGGACAAAGCTACGAGCAGTACTTC.